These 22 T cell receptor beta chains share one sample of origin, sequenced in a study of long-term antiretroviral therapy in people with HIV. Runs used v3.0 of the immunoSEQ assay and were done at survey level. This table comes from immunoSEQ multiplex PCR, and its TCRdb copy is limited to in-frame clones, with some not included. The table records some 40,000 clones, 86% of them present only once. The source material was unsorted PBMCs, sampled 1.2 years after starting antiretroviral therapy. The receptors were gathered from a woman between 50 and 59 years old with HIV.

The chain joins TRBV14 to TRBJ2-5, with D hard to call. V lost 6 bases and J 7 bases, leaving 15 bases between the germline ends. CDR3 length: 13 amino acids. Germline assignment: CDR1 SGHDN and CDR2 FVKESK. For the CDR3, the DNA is TGTGCCAGCAGTGTCGTACTGCCCGGGACCCAGTACTTC. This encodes CASSVVLPGTQYF. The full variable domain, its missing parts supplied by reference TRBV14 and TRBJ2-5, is EAGVTQFPSHSVIEKGQTVTLRCDPISGHDNLYWYRRVMGKEIKFLLHFVKESKQDESGMPNNRFLAERTGGTYSTLKVQPAELEDSGVYFCASSVVLPGTQYFGPGTRLLVL.

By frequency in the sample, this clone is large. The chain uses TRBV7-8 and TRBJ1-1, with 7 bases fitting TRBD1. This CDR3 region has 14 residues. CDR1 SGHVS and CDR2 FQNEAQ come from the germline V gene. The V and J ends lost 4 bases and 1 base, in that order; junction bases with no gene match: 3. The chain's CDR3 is CASSSGQPNTEAFF. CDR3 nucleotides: TGTGCCAGCAGCTCGGGACAGCCGAACACTGAAGCTTTCTTT.

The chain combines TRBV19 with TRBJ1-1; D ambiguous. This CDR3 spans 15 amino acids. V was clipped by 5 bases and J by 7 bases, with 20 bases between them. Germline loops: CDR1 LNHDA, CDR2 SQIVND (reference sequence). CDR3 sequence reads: CASSPYDIGLVEAFF. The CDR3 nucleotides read TGTGCCAGTAGTCCCTACGACATCGGCCTGGTTGAAGCTTTCTTT.

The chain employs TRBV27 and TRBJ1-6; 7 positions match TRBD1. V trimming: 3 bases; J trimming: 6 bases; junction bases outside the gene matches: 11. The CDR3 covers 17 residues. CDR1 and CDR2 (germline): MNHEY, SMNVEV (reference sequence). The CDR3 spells CASSFLPKTGINSPLHF. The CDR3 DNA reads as TGTGCCAGCAGTTTTCTCCCCAAGACAGGGATTAATTCACCCCTCCACTTT.

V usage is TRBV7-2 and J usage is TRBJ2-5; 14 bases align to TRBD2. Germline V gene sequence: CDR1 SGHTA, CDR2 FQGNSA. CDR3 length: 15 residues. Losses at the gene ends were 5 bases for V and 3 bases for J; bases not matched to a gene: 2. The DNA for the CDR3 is TGTGCCAGCAGCACGACTAGCGGGGGGGAAGAGACCCAGTACTTC. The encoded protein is CASSTTSGGEETQYF.

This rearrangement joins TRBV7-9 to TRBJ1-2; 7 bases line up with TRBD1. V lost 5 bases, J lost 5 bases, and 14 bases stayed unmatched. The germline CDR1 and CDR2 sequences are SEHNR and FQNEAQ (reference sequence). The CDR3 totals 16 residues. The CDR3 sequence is CASSPQQGSLLYGYTF. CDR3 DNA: TGTGCCAGCAGCCCTCAACAGGGGTCCCTCCTTTATGGCTACACCTTC.

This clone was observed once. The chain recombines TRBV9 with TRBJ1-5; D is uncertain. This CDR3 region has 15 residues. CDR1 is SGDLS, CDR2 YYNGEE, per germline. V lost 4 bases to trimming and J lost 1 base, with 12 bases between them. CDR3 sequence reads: CASSLEGLSNQPQHF. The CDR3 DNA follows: TGTGCCAGCAGCCTAGAAGGCCTAAGCAATCAGCCCCAGCATTTT.

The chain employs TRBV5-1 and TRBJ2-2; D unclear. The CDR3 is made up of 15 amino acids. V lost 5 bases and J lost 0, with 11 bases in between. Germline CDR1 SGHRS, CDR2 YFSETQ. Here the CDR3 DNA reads TGCGCCAGCAGGGAAAGGAGTACGAACACCGGGGAGCTGTTTTTT. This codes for CASRERSTNTGELFF.

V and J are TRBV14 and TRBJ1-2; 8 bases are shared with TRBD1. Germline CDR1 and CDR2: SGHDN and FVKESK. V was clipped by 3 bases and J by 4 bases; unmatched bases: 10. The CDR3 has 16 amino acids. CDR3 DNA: TGTGCCAGCAGCCAGATCGGACAGGGACCTTCCTATGGCTACACCTTC. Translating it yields CASSQIGQGPSYGYTF.

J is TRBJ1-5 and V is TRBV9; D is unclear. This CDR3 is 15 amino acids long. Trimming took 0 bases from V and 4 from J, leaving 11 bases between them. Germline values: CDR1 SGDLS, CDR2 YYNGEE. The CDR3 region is CASSVGGDPNQPQHF. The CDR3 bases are TGTGCCAGCAGCGTAGGCGGAGATCCAAATCAGCCCCAGCATTTT. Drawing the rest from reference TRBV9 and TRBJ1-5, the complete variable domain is DSGVTQTPKHLITATGQRVTLRCSPRSGDLSVYWYQQSLDQGLQFLIQYYNGEERAKGNILERFSAQQFPDLHSELNLSSLELGDSALYFCASSVGGDPNQPQHFGDGTRLSIL.

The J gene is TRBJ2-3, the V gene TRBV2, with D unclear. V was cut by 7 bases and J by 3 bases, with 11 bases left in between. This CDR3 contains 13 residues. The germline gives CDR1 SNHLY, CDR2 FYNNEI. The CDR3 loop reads CASTTLVTDTQYF. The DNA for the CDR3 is TGTGCCAGCACAACCCTGGTTACAGATACGCAGTATTTT.

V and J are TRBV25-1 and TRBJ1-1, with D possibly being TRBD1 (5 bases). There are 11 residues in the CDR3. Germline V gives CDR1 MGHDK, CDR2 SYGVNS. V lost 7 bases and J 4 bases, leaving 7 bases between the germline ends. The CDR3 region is CASNTGTEAFF. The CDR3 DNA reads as TGTGCCAGCAATACAGGCACTGAAGCTTTCTTT.

The CDR3 DNA reads as TGTGCCAGCAGTCCCTCCGGGACAGGGGGCGGTGTGCAGTACTTC. It is translated as CASSPSGTGGGVQYF. The V call is TRBV28, the J call TRBJ2-7; 12 bases fit TRBD1. With 5 bases clipped from V and 9 bases from J, the junction kept 11 bases outside the gene matches. The germline gives CDR1 MDHEN, CDR2 SYDVKM. The CDR3 spans 15 residues.

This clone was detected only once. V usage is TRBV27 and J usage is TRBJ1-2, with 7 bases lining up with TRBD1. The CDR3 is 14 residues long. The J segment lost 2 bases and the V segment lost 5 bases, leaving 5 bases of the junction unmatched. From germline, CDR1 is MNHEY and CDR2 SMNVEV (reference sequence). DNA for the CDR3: TGTGCCAGCAGTCTTGAACAGGGGAACTATGGCTACACCTTC. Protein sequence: CASSLEQGNYGYTF.

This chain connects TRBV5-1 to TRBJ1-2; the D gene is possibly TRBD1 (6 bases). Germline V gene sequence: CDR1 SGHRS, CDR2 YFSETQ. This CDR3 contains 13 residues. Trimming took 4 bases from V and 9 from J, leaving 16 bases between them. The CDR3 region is CASSPGDIPSYTF. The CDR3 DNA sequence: TGCGCCAGCAGCCCGGGGGACATTCCTAGCTACACCTTC. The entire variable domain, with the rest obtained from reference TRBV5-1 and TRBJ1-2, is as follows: KAGVTQTPRYLIKTRGQQVTLSCSPISGHRSVSWYQQTPGQGLQFLFEYFSETQRNKGNFPGRFSGRQFSNSRSEMNVSTLELGDSALYLCASSPGDIPSYTFGSGTRLTVV.

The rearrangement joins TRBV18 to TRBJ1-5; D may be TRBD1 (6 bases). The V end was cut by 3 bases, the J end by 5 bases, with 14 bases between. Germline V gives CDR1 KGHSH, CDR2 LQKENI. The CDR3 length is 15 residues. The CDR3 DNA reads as TGTGCCAGCTCACCGTTACAGGGAGAGGATCAGCCCCAGCATTTT. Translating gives CASSPLQGEDQPQHF. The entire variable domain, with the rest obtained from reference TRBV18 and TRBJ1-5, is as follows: NAGVMQNPRHLVRRRGQEARLRCSPMKGHSHVYWYRQLPEEGLKFMVYLQKENIIDESGMPKERFSAEFPKEGPSILRIQQVVRGDSAAYFCASSPLQGEDQPQHFGDGTRLSIL.

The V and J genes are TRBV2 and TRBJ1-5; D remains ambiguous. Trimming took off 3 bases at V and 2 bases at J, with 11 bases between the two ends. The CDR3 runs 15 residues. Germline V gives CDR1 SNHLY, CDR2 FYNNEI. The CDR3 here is CASSDDTVGNQPQHF. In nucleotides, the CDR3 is TGTGCCAGCAGTGACGATACAGTAGGCAATCAGCCCCAGCATTTT.

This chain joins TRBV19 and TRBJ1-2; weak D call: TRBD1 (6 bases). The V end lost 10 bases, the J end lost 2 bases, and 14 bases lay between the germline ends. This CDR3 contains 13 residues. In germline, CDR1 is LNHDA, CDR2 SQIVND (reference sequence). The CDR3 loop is CATQQGVNYGYTF. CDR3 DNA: TGTGCCACGCAACAGGGTGTGAACTATGGCTACACCTTC. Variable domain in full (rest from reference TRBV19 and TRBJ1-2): DGGITQSPKYLFRKEGQNVTLSCEQNLNHDAMYWYRQDPGQGLRLIYYSQIVNDFQKGDIAEGYSVSREKKESFPLTVTSAQKNPTAFYLCATQQGVNYGYTFGSGTRLTVV.

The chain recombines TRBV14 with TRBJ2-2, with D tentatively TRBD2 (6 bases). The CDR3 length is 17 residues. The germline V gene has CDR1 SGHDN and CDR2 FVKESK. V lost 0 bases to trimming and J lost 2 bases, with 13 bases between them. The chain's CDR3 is CASSQDRGLLNTGELFF. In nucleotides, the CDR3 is TGTGCCAGCAGCCAAGATCGGGGACTGTTAAACACCGGGGAGCTGTTTTTT.

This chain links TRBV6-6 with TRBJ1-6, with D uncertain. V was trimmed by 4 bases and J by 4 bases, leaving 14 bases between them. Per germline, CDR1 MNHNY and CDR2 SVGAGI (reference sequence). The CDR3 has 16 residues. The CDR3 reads CASSSLLDGYNSPLHF. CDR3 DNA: TGTGCCAGCAGTTCCCTCCTTGATGGGTATAATTCACCCCTCCACTTT.

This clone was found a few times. The CDR3 DNA sequence: TGTGCCAGCAGCTTAGTTTTAGGTCAGCCCCAGCATTTT. Translating it yields CASSLVLGQPQHF. The rearrangement links TRBV7-2 to TRBJ1-5; D not resolved. CDR1 is SGHTA and CDR2 is FQGNSA in the germline V gene. The CDR3 spans 13 residues. V was trimmed by 1 base and J by 6 bases, leaving 7 bases between them.

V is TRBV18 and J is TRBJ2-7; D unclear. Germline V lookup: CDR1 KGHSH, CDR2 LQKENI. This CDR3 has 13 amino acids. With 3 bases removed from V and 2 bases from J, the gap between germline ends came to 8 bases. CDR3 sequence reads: CASSPQRAYEQYF. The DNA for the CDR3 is TGTGCCAGCTCACCGCAGCGTGCCTACGAGCAGTACTTC.